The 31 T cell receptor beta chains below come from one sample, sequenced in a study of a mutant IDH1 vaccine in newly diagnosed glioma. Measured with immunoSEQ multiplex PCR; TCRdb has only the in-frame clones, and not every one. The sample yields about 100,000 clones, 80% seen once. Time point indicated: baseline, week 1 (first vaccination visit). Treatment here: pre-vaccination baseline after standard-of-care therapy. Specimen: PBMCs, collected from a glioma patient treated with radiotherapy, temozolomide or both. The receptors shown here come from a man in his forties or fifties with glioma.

In DNA, the CDR3 is TGTGCCTGGAGTCCAGGGACAGGGAATCAGCCCCAGCATTTT. It translates to CAWSPGTGNQPQHF. The genes are TRBV30 and TRBJ1-5, with TRBD1 matching 9 bases. CDR3 length: 14 residues. The junction had 3 bases not matched to a gene; V was cut back by 2 bases and J by 4 bases. Germline lookup yields CDR1 GTSNPN and CDR2 SVGIG (reference sequence).

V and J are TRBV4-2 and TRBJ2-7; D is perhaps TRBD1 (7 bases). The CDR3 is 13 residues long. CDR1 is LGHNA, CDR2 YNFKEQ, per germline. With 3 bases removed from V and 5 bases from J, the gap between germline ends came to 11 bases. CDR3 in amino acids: CASSHARGDEQYF. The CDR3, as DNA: TGTGCCAGCAGCCACGCCAGGGGGGACGAGCAGTACTTC.

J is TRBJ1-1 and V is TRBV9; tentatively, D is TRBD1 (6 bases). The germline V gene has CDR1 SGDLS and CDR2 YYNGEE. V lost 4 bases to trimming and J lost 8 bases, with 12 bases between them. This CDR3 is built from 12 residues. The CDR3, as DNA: TGTGCCAGCAGCCTGGGACACAAAGAAGCTTTCTTT. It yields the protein CASSLGHKEAFF.

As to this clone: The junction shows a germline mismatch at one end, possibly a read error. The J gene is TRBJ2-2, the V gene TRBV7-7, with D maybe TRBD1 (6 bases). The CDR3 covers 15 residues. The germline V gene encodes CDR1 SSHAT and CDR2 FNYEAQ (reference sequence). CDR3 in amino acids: CASSPGQANTGELFF. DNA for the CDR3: TGTGCTAGCAGTCCGGGACAAGCGAACACCGGGGAGCTGTTTTTT.

This CDR3 reads CASLGTGPTGELFF. The CDR3 nucleotides read TGTGCCAGTTTAGGGACAGGGCCCACCGGGGAGCTGTTTTTT. V gene TRBV19 combines with J gene TRBJ2-2; TRBD1 aligns across 9 bases. Germline V gives CDR1 LNHDA, CDR2 SQIVND (reference sequence). CDR3 length: 14 amino acids. The V segment lost 8 bases and the J segment 4 bases; nucleotides outside the gene matches: 5.

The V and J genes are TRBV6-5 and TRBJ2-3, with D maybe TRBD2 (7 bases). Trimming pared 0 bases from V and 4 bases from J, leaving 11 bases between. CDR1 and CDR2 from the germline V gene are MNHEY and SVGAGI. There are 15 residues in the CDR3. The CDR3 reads CASSYSGGRPDTQYF. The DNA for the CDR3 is TGTGCCAGCAGTTACTCGGGGGGGCGGCCAGATACGCAGTATTTT.

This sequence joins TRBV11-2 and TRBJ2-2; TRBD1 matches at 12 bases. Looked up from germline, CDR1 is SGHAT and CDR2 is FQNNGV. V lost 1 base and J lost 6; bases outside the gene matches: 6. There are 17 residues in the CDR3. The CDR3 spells CASSLGPGQGAAGELFF. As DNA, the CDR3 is TGTGCCAGCAGCTTAGGACCGGGACAGGGGGCCGCCGGGGAGCTGTTTTTT.

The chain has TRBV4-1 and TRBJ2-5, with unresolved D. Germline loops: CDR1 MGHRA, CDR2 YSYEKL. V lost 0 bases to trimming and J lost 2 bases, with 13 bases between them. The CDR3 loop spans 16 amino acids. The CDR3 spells CASSQEVAMRQETQYF. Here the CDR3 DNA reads TGCGCCAGCAGCCAAGAAGTAGCCATGAGGCAAGAGACCCAGTACTTC.

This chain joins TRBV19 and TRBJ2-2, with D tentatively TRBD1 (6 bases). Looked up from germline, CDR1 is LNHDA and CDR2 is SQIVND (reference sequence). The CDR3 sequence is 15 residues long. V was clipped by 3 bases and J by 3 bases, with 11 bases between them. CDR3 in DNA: TGTGCCAGTAGTATTGGACAGTATCACACCGGGGAGCTGTTTTTT. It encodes CASSIGQYHTGELFF.

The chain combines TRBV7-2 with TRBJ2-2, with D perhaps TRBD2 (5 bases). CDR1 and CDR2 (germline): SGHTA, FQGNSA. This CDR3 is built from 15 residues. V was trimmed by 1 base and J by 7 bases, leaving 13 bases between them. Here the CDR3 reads CASSLVGVAGGELFF. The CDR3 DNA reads TGTGCCAGCAGCTTAGTAGGCGTTGCGGGCGGGGAGCTGTTTTTT.

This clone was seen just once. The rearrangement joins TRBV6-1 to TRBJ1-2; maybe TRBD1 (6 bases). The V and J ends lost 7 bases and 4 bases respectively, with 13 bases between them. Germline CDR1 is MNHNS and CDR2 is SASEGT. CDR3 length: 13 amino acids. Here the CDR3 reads CASNMGARYGYTF. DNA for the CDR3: TGTGCCAGCAATATGGGGGCCCGCTATGGCTACACCTTC.

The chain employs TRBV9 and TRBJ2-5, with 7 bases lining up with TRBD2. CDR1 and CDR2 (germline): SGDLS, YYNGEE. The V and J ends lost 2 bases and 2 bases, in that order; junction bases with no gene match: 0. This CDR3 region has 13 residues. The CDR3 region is CASSVGRQETQYF. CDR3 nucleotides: TGTGCCAGCAGCGTCGGGAGGCAAGAGACCCAGTACTTC.

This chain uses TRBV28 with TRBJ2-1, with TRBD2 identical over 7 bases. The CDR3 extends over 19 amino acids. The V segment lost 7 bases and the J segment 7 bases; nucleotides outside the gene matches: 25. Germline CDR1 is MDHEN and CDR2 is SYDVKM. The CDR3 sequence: CASTLLGRRREFLRNEQFF. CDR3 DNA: TGTGCCAGCACCCTTCTCGGGCGTCGGCGGGAGTTTCTCAGAAATGAGCAGTTCTTC. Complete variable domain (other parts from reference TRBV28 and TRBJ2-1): DVKVTQSSRYLVKRTGEKVFLECVQDMDHENMFWYRQDPGLGLRLIYFSYDVKMKEKGDIPEGYSVSREKKERFSLILESASTNQTSMYLCASTLLGRRREFLRNEQFFGPGTRLTVL.

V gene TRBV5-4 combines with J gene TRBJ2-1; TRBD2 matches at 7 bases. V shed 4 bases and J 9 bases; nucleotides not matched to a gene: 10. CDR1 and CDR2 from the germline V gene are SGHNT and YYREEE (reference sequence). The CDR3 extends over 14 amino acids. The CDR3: CASSPGLDLGEQFF. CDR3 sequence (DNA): TGTGCCAGCAGCCCCGGACTAGACTTAGGTGAGCAGTTCTTC.

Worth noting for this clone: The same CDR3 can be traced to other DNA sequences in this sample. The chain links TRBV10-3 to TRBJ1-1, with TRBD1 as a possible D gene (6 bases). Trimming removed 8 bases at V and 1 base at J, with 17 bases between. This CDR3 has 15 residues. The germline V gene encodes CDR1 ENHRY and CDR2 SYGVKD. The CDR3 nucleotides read TGTGCCATCGGGGCGGAGGGGGGGCGGAACACTGAAGCTTTCTTT. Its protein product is CAIGAEGGRNTEAFF.

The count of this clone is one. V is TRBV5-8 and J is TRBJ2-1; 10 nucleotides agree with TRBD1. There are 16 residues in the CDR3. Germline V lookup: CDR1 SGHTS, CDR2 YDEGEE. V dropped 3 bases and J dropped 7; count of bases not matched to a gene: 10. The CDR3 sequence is CASSSTPGQGKNEQFF. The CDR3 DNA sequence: TGTGCCAGCAGCTCGACCCCGGGACAGGGGAAGAATGAGCAGTTCTTC.

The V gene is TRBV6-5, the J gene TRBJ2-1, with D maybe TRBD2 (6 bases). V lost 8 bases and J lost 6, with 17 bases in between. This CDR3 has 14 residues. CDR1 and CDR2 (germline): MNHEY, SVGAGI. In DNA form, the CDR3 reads TGTGCCAGCGGAGGGGAGGCAACCCCCAATGAGCAGTTCTTC. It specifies CASGGEATPNEQFF.

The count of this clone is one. The CDR3 sequence is CASSSLLGQGYEQYF. For the CDR3, the DNA is TGTGCCAGCAGCTCCCTCCTGGGACAGGGATACGAGCAGTACTTC. The chain employs TRBV7-2 and TRBJ2-7; 9 nucleotides line up with TRBD1. The CDR3 spans 15 residues. CDR1 is SGHTA and CDR2 is FQGNSA in the germline V gene. V dropped 4 bases and J dropped 4; count of bases not matched to a gene: 8.

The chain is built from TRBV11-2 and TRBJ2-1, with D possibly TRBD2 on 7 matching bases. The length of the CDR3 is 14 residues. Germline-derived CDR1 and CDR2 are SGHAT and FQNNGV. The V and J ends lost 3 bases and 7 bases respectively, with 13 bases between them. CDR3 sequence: CASSFSRGANEQFF. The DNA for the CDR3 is TGTGCCAGCAGCTTCTCCCGGGGGGCGAATGAGCAGTTCTTC.

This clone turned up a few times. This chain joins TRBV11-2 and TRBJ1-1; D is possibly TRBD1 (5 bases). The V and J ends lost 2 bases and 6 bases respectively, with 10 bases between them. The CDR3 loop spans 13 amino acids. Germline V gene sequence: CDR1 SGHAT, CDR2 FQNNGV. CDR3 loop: CASSLRGAAEAFF. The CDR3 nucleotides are TGTGCCAGCAGCTTACGTGGGGCAGCTGAAGCTTTCTTT.

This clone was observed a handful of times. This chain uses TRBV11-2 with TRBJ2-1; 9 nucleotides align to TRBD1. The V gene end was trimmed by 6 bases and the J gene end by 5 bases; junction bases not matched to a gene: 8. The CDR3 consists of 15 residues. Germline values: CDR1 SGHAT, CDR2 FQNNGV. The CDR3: CASSRNRQGDNEQFF. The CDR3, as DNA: TGTGCCAGCAGTAGGAATCGACAGGGGGACAATGAGCAGTTCTTC.

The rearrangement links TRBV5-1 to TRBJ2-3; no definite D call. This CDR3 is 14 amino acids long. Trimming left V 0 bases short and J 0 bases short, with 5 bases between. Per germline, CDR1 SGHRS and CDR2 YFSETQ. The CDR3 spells CASSLDPSTDTQYF. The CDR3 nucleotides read TGCGCCAGCAGCTTGGATCCCAGCACAGATACGCAGTATTTT.

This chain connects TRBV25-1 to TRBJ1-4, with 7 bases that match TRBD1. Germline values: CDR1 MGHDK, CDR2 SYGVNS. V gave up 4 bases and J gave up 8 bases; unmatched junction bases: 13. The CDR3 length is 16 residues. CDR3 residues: CASSARITGEGEKLFF. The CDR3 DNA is TGTGCCAGCAGTGCACGAATAACAGGGGAAGGCGAAAAACTGTTTTTT.

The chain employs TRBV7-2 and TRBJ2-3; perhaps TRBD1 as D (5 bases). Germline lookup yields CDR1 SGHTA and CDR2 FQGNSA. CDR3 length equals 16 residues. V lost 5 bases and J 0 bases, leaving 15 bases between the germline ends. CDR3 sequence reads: CASSPRQKSSTDTQYF. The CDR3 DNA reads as TGTGCCAGCAGCCCCCGACAGAAATCTAGCACAGATACGCAGTATTTT.

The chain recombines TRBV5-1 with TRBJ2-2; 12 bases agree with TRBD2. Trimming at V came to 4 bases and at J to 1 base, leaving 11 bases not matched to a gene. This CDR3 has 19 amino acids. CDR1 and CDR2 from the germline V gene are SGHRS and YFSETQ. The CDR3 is CASSSGFGLAGQNTGELFF. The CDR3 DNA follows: TGCGCCAGCAGCAGTGGATTTGGACTAGCGGGGCAGAACACCGGGGAGCTGTTTTTT.

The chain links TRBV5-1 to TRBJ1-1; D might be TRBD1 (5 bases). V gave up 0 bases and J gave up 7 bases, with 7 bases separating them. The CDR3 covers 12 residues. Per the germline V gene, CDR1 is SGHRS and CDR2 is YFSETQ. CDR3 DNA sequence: TGCGCCAGCAGCTTGGGGACAAGTGAAGCTTTCTTT. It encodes CASSLGTSEAFF.

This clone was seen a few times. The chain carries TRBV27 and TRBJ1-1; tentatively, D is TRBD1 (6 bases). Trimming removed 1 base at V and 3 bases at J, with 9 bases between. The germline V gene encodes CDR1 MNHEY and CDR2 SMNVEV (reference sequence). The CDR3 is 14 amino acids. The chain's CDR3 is CASSLYRADTEAFF. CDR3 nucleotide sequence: TGTGCCAGCAGTTTATACAGGGCAGACACTGAAGCTTTCTTT.

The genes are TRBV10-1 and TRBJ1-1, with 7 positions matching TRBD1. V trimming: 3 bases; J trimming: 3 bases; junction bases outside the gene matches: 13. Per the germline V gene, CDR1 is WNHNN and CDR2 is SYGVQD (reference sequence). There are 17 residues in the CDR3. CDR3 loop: CASSEGTEGGKDTEAFF. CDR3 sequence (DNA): TGCGCCAGCAGTGAAGGGACAGAAGGGGGGAAGGACACTGAAGCTTTCTTT.

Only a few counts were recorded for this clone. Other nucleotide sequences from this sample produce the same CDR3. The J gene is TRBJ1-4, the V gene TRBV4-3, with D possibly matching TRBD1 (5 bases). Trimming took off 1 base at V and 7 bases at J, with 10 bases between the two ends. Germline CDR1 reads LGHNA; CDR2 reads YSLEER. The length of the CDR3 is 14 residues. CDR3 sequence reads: CASSQGQGPEKLFF. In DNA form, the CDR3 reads TGCGCCAGCAGCCAAGGGCAGGGTCCTGAAAAACTGTTTTTT.

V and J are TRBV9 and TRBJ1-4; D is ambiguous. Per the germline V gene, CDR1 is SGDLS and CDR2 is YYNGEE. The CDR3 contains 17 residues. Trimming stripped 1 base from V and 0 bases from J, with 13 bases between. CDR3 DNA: TGTGCCAGCAGCGTAACGGGGAAAGTTGCAACTAATGAAAAACTGTTTTTT. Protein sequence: CASSVTGKVATNEKLFF. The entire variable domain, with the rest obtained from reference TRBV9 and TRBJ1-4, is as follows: DSGVTQTPKHLITATGQRVTLRCSPRSGDLSVYWYQQSLDQGLQFLIQYYNGEERAKGNILERFSAQQFPDLHSELNLSSLELGDSALYFCASSVTGKVATNEKLFFGSGTQLSVL.

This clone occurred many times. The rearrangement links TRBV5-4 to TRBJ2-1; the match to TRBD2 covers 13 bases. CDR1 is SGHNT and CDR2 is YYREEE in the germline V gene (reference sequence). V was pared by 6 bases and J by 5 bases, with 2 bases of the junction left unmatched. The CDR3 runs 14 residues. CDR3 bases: TGTGCCAGCACCGGGACTAGCGGGAACAATGAGCAGTTCTTC. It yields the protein CASTGTSGNNEQFF.